The clone carrying this T cell receptor beta chain was observed many times. The germline CDR1 and CDR2 sequences are DFQATT and SNEGSKA (reference sequence). The V end was cut by 4 bases, the J end by 3 bases, with 12 bases between. The CDR3 is 13 amino acids. Unfractionated whole blood was the source from which total RNA was extracted. TCRdb re-derived calls from the 5' RACE reads in MiXCR, one entry per CDR3 protein. The sample carries about 140,000 distinct CDR3 sequences, 3.5% to 5% recorded once. These data belong to a study of human T cells and chemical hapten exposure. The chain is built from TRBV20-1 and TRBJ2-5; D call uncertain. This receptor was obtained from a female donor in good health. This CDR3 reads CSAMYPPKETQYF. Written as DNA, the CDR3 is TGCAGTGCTATGTACCCGCCAAAAGAGACCCAGTACTTC.